This TCR beta chain was sequenced in a study of blood T cell repertoires in COVID-19. The wider study: The United States, Italy and Spain provided the acute and convalescent COVID-19 samples.

Germline-derived CDR1 and CDR2 are MGHRA and YSYEKL. Trimming removed 4 bases from V and 4 bases from J, with 11 bases in between. The CDR3 consists of 14 residues. In the authors' workflow: Amplified reference gene primers provided the basis for estimating nucleated cell counts. This table comes from immunoSEQ multiplex PCR, and its TCRdb copy is limited to in-frame clones, with some not included. For V, J and clone size, that table is used; D and trimming come from the DNA. The sample shows about 230,000 clones, around 83% of them seen only once. Input material: peripheral blood. The J gene is TRBJ1-5, the V gene TRBV4-1, with no clear D. This receptor was obtained from a man between 35 and 55 years old with active or convalescent COVID-19. CDR3 in DNA: TGCGCCAGCAGCCCGTACGGGGAGAATCAGCCCCAGCATTTT. Its translation is CASSPYGENQPQHF.